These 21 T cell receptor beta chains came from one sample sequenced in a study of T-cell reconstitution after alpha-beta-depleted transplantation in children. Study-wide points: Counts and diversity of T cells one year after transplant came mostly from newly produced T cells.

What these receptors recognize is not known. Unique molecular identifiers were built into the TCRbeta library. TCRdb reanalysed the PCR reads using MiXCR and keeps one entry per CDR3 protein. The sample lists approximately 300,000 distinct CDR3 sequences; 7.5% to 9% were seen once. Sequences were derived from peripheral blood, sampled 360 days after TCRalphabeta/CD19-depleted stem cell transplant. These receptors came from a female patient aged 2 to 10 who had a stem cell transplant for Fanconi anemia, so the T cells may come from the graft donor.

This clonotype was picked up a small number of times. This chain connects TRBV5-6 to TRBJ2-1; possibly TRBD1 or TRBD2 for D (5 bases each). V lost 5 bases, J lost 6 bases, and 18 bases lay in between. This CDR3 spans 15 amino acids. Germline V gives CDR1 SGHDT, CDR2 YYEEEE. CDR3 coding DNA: TGTGCCAGCAGACTCTCCCGGGGCTACCTCAATGAGCAGTTCTTC. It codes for CASRLSRGYLNEQFF.

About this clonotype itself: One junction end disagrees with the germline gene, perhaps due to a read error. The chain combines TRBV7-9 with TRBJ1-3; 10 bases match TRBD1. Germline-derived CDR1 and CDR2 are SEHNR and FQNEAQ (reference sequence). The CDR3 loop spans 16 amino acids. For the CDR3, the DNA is TGTGCCATCAGCGGCAGGGACAGGGGACCCGGAAACACCATATATTTT. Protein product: CAISGRDRGPGNTIYF.

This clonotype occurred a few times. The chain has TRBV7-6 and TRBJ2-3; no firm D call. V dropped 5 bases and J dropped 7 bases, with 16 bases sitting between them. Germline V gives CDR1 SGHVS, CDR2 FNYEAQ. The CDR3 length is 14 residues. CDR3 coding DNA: TGTGCCAGCAGCGGAAGGCTTTACGATCATACGCAGTATTTT. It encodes CASSGRLYDHTQYF.

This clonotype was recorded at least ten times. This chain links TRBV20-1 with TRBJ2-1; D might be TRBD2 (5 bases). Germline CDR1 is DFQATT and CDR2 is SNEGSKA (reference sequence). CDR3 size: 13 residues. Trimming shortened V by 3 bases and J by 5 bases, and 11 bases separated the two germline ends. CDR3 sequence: CSASHTRHNEQFF. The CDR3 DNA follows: TGCAGTGCTAGTCACACTAGACACAATGAGCAGTTCTTC.

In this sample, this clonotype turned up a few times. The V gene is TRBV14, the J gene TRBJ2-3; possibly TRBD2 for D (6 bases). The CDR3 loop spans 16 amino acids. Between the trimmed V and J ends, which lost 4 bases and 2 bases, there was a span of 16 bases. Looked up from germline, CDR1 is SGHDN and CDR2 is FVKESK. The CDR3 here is CASSPVGLPTTDTQYF. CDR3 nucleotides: TGTGCCAGCAGCCCAGTAGGACTACCGACCACAGATACGCAGTATTTT. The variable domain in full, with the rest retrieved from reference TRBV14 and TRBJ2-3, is EAGVTQFPSHSVIEKGQTVTLRCDPISGHDNLYWYRRVMGKEIKFLLHFVKESKQDESGMPNNRFLAERTGGTYSTLKVQPAELEDSGVYFCASSPVGLPTTDTQYFGPGTRLTVL.

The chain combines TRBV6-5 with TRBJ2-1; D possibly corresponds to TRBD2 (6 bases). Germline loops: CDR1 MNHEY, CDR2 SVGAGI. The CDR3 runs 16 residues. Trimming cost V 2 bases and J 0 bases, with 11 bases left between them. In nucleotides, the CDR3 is TGTGCCAGCAGTTACCTTAGCGGACCCTCCTACAATGAGCAGTTCTTC. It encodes CASSYLSGPSYNEQFF.

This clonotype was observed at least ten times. The CDR3 DNA follows: TGTGCCACCAGCAGAGTGAGGAGTTCCTACGAGCAGTACTTC. It translates to CATSRVRSSYEQYF. The chain uses TRBV15 and TRBJ2-7, with D unclear. The germline gives CDR1 LNHNV, CDR2 YYDKDF (reference sequence). The CDR3 extends over 14 amino acids. The V end lost 1 base, the J end lost 1 base, and 8 bases lay between the germline ends.

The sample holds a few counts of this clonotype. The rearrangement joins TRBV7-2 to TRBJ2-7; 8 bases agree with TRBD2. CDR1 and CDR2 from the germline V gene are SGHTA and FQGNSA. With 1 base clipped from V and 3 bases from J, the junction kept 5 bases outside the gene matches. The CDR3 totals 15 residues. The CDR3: CASSLGLARLYEQYF. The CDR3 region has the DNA TGTGCCAGCAGCTTAGGACTAGCGAGACTCTACGAGCAGTACTTC.

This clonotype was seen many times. The CDR3 spells CASSLNYREMFTGELFF. In DNA, the CDR3 is TGTGCCAGCAGCTTAAACTACAGGGAAATGTTCACCGGGGAGCTGTTTTTT. The chain links TRBV7-2 to TRBJ2-2, with D possibly being TRBD1 (6 bases). The CDR3 sequence is 17 residues long. Germline V gene data show CDR1 as SGHTA and CDR2 as FQGNSA. Deletions cut 2 bases from V and 4 bases from J, with 17 bases between.

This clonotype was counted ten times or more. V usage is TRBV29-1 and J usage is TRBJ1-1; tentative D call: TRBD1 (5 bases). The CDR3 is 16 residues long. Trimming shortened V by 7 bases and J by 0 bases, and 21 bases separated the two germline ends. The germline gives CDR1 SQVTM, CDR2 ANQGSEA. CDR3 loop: CSAGGESFMMNTEAFF. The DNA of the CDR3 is TGCAGCGCTGGAGGGGAGTCCTTTATGATGAACACTGAAGCTTTCTTT.

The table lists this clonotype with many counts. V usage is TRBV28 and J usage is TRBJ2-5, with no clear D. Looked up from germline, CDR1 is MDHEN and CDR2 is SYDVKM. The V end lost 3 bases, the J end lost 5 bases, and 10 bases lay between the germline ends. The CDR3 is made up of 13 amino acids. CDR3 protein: CASSFGVKETQYF. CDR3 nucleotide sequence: TGTGCCAGCAGTTTTGGGGTTAAGGAGACCCAGTACTTC.

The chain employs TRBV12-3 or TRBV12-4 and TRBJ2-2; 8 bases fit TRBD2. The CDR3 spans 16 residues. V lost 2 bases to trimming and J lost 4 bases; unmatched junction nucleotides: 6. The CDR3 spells CASSLPGGVITGELFF. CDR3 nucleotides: TGTGCCAGCAGTTTACCCGGGGGGGTGATCACCGGGGAGCTGTTTTTT.

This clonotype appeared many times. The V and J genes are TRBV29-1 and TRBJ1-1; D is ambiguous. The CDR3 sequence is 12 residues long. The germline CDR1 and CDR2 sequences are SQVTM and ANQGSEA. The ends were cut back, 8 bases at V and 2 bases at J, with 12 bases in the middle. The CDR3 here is CSSWVGNTEAFF. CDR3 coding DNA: TGCAGCTCTTGGGTGGGAAACACTGAAGCTTTCTTT.

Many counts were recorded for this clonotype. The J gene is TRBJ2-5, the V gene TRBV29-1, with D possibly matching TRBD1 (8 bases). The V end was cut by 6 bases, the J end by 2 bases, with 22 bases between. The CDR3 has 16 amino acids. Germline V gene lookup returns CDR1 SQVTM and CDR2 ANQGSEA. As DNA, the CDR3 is TGCAGCGTGGCCGGACAGGGAGGGGTGTTGCAAGAGACCCAGTACTTC. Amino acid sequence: CSVAGQGGVLQETQYF.

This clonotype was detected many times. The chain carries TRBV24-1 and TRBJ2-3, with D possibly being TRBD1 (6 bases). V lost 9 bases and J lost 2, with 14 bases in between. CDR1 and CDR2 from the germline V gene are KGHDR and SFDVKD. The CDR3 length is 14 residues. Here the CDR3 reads CATADRFYTDTQYF. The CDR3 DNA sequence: TGTGCCACCGCGGACAGATTTTACACAGATACGCAGTATTTT.

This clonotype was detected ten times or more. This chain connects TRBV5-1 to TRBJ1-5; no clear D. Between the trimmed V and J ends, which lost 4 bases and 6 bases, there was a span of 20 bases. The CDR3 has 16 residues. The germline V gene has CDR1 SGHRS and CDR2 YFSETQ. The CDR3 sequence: CASSPEGGSPTQPQHF. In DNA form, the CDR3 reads TGCGCCAGCAGCCCGGAGGGTGGCAGCCCAACTCAGCCCCAGCATTTT.

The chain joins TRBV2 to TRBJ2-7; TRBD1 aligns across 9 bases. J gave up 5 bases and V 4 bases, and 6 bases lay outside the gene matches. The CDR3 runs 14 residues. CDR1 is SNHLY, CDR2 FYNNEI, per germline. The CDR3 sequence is CASSVDRGSDEQYF. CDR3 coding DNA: TGTGCCAGCAGTGTTGACAGGGGGAGCGACGAGCAGTACTTC.

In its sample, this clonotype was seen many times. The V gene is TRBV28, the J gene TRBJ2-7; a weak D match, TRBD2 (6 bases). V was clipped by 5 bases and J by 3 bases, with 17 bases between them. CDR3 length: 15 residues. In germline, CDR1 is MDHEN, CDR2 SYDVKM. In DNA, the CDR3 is TGTGCCAGCAGTGACACGGGGGTGAAGTACTACGAGCAGTACTTC. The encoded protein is CASSDTGVKYYEQYF.

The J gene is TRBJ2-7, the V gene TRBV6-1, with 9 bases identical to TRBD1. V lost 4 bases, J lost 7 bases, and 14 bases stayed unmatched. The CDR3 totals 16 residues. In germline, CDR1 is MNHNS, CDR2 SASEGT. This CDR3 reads CASSVSPTGTGREQYF. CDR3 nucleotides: TGTGCCAGCAGTGTCTCCCCGACCGGGACAGGGAGAGAGCAGTACTTC.

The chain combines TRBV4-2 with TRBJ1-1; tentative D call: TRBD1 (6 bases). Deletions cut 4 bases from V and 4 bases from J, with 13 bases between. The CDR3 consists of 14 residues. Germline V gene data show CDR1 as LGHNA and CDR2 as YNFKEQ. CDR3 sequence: CASSRGRTVTEAFF. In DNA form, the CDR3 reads TGTGCCAGCAGCCGTGGCCGGACAGTCACTGAAGCTTTCTTT.

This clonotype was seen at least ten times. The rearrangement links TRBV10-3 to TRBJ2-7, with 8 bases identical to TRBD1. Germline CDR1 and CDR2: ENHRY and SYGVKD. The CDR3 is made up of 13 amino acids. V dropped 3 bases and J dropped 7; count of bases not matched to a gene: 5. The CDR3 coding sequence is TGTGCCATCAGTGACGGACAGGGCGGGGAGCAGTACGTC. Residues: CAISDGQGGEQYV.